This entry lists 10 T cell receptor beta chains sequenced from one sample in a study of cytomegalovirus exposure and HLA in healthy donors. PCR was performed using 60 Vbeta and 13 Jbeta primers. The repertoire was sequenced with immunoSEQ multiplex PCR; TCRdb's copy has only in-frame clones and lacks some. This sample has roughly 150,000 clones, with roughly 62% found just once. The sequencing sample was made of PBMCs. The receptors come from a man aged 55-75 years in good health and CMV-seronegative.

The CDR3 protein is CASSTLAGEPDTQYF. CDR3 DNA sequence: TGTGCCAGCAGTACGCTAGCGGGAGAACCCGATACGCAGTATTTT. This chain links TRBV9 with TRBJ2-3; 10 nucleotides line up with TRBD2. After removal of 5 bases from V and 6 bases from J, the junction contained 9 bases not matched to a gene. The CDR3 loop spans 15 amino acids. Germline values: CDR1 SGDLS, CDR2 YYNGEE.

The chain recombines TRBV30 with TRBJ2-7; D uncertain. The CDR3 is 14 residues long. Germline assignment: CDR1 GTSNPN and CDR2 SVGIG (reference sequence). Trimming took 2 bases from V and 1 from J, leaving 12 bases between them. This CDR3 is CAWSNPRGSYEQYF. As DNA, the CDR3 is TGTGCCTGGAGTAACCCCCGAGGATCCTACGAGCAGTACTTC.

V gene TRBV7-3 combines with J gene TRBJ2-2; 8 bases line up with TRBD1. Trimming cost V 3 bases and J 7 bases; bases outside gene matches: 10. This CDR3 contains 16 residues. Germline CDR1 SGHTA, CDR2 FQGTGA. The CDR3 coding sequence is TGTGCCAGCAGCTTGGCAGGGGGCATCAATTACGGGGAGCTGTTTTTT. Translation: CASSLAGGINYGELFF.

This clone was seen more than once but under ten times. The genes are TRBV5-4 and TRBJ2-1; TRBD2 matches 8 bases. J was trimmed by 7 bases and V by 2 bases; bases with no gene match: 17. Germline CDR1 reads SGHNT; CDR2 reads YYREEE (reference sequence). This CDR3 spans 18 amino acids. CDR3 in amino acids: CASSFFPVSGGERNEQFF. For the CDR3, the DNA is TGTGCCAGCAGCTTCTTCCCCGTAAGCGGGGGAGAGCGTAATGAGCAGTTCTTC.

The chain is built from TRBV10-2 and TRBJ1-3, with a weak D call TRBD1 (5 bases). This CDR3 comprises 14 residues. Germline CDR1 is WSHSY and CDR2 is SAAADI. V gave up 5 bases and J gave up 4 bases, with 12 bases separating them. The CDR3 DNA reads as TGCGCCAGCAGTCTCCAGGGTTCGGGAAACACCATATATTTT. As protein: CASSLQGSGNTIYF.

The chain couples TRBV6-5 to TRBJ1-4, with TRBD1 matching over 12 bases. The V and J ends lost 6 bases and 7 bases, in that order; junction bases with no gene match: 6. The CDR3 has 15 residues. CDR1 and CDR2 (germline): MNHEY, SVGAGI. The CDR3 DNA reads TGTGCCAGCAGAGGGGACAGGGGGCGTTTTGAAAAACTGTTTTTT. As protein: CASRGDRGRFEKLFF.

The genes are TRBV10-3 and TRBJ2-3; TRBD2 matches 7 bases. In germline, CDR1 is ENHRY, CDR2 SYGVKD. CDR3 length equals 17 residues. V gave up 4 bases and J gave up 4 bases; unmatched junction bases: 14. DNA of the CDR3: TGTGCCATCAGTGGAGGGGAGCTCCCGGGAGGCGCAGATACGCAGTATTTT. Amino acid sequence: CAISGGELPGGADTQYF.

The rearrangement joins TRBV6-4 to TRBJ2-3, with D possibly being TRBD2 (5 bases). V was shortened by 6 bases and J by 0 bases, with 13 bases between the two germline ends. Per the germline V gene, CDR1 is MRHNA and CDR2 is SNTAGT. This CDR3 spans 15 amino acids. The CDR3 coding sequence is TGTGCCAGCAGCGCGGGTCGTGCGAGCACAGATACGCAGTATTTT. This translates into CASSAGRASTDTQYF.

The chain carries TRBV29-1 and TRBJ1-1, with D hard to call. Between the trimmed V and J ends, which lost 5 bases and 1 base, there was a span of 11 bases. There are 13 residues in the CDR3. Germline V CDR1 and CDR2: SQVTM, ANQGSEA. The CDR3 region is CSVSGEGNTEAFF. The CDR3 DNA reads TGCAGCGTTTCCGGGGAGGGGAACACTGAAGCTTTCTTT. Based on the CDR3 plus reference TRBV29-1 and TRBJ1-1, the full variable domain is SAVISQKPSRDICQRGTSLTIQCQVDSQVTMMFWYRQQPGQSLTLIATANQGSEATYESGFVIDKFPISRPNLTFSTLTVSNMSPEDSSIYLCSVSGEGNTEAFFGQGTRLTVV.

The chain links TRBV28 to TRBJ1-2; D is ambiguous. V gave up 3 bases and J gave up 6 bases, with 14 bases separating them. Germline CDR1 and CDR2: MDHEN and SYDVKM. The CDR3 runs to 14 residues. This CDR3 reads CASSFRFPTDGYTF. CDR3 coding DNA: TGTGCCAGCAGTTTCCGCTTCCCAACTGATGGCTACACCTTC.